This T cell receptor (beta chain) appears in the sequencing data of a study of OX40 agonist ivuxolimab in advanced cancers. TCRdb's copy holds only in-frame clones and misses some; the assay was immunoSEQ multiplex PCR. The sample lists 55,000 to 80,000 clones, around 82% seen once, with approximately 1% in the top ten. The CDR3 contains 15 residues. Germline trimming cut 8 bases from V and 4 bases from J; bases unmatched to any gene: 14. The V gene's germline CDR1 is MRHNA and CDR2 SNTAGT. The material was CD4+ or CD8+ T cells sorted from blood, obtained in a trial of the OX40 agonist ivuxolimab. The TCR sequence derives from an adult with an advanced solid tumor such as melanoma, head and neck, liver or kidney cancer. The chain links TRBV6-4 to TRBJ2-7, with 7 bases aligning to TRBD1. This CDR3 is CASPLITRGRYEQYF. The DNA for the CDR3 is TGTGCCAGCCCCCTCATCACGAGGGGGCGGTACGAGCAGTACTTC.